What follows are 11 T cell receptor beta chains derived from one specimen sequenced in a study of T-cell reconstitution after alpha-beta-depleted transplantation in children (dated by TCRdb to about 2016). Sample treatment or condition, as interpreted from the label and publication: allogeneic hematopoietic cell transplantation with graft depleted of TCRalphabeta T cells and CD19 B cells. The library was generated by PCR. The data were produced on an Illumina HiSeq 2500. TCR libraries were prepared with molecular barcoding, using unique molecular identifiers to normalize TCRbeta repertoire quantification. The public reads were reprocessed in TCRdb via fastp at Q25 and MiXCR, keeping in-frame beta chains. Every distinct CDR3 protein forms one entry, paired with its most common genes and DNA. A total of around 300,000 distinct CDR3 sequences appear in this sample, 6% to 10% of them only once. About 8.2% of the sample lies in the top ten.

These receptors have no identified antigens. Paper-wide results and their limitations: Hyperexpanded clone frequencies declined over subsequent months; after one year, T-cell counts and TCRbeta diversity were mostly attributed to newly produced T cells.

The source was peripheral blood, collected 360 days after TCRalphabeta/CD19-depleted stem cell transplant. The origin of the receptors is a female patient under 10 years old who had a stem cell transplant for Fanconi anemia, so the T cells may come from the graft donor.

This clonotype was recorded many times. The rearrangement uses TRBV7-9 and TRBJ1-4; no reliable D call. This CDR3 spans 14 amino acids. Trimming cost V 2 bases and J 6 bases, with 10 bases left between them. Germline CDR1 reads SEHNR; CDR2 reads FQNEAQ (reference sequence). This CDR3 is CASSLKPTHEKLFF. The CDR3 region has the DNA TGTGCCAGCAGCTTAAAACCGACTCATGAAAAACTGTTTTTT.

The chain combines TRBV25-1 with TRBJ2-2, with TRBD1 identical over 9 bases. The CDR3 has 16 amino acids. Germline assignment: CDR1 MGHDK and CDR2 SYGVNS. With 2 bases clipped from V and 5 bases from J, the junction kept 6 bases outside the gene matches. The CDR3 loop reads CASSELRDRETGELFF. The CDR3 bases are TGTGCCAGCAGTGAACTTCGGGACAGGGAGACCGGGGAGCTGTTTTTT.

This clonotype has a handful of counts. The CDR3 loop reads CATSDPPGTSGGIGGQETQYF. Written as DNA, the CDR3 is TGTGCCACCAGTGATCCGCCTGGGACTAGCGGGGGTATTGGGGGGCAAGAGACCCAGTACTTC. V gene TRBV24-1 combines with J gene TRBJ2-5, with 14 bases lining up with TRBD2. The CDR3 sequence is 21 residues long. Trimming at V came to 3 bases and at J to 2 bases, leaving 16 bases not matched to a gene. Germline loops: CDR1 KGHDR, CDR2 SFDVKD.

This clonotype was counted a few times. The chain combines TRBV18 with TRBJ2-5; TRBD2 is a possible D gene (6 bases). The V and J ends lost 6 bases and 5 bases respectively, with 10 bases between them. The CDR3 covers 12 residues. The V gene's germline CDR1 is KGHSH and CDR2 LQKENI. CDR3 region: CASSGTAETQYF. CDR3 nucleotides: TGTGCCAGCTCCGGGACTGCGGAGACCCAGTACTTC.

This clonotype was counted a few times. The chain recombines TRBV6-2 or TRBV6-3 with TRBJ2-1, with no clear D. Per germline, CDR1 MNHEY and CDR2 SVGEGT. This CDR3 region has 17 residues. V was cut by 0 bases and J by 8 bases, with 20 bases left in between. CDR3 nucleotides: TGTGCCAGCAGTTACTCGAAAGGTGGCAGTAGATTCGATGAGCAGTTCTTC. Translating it yields CASSYSKGGSRFDEQFF.

There are many counts of this clonotype. This rearrangement joins TRBV5-1 to TRBJ1-6, with a weak D call TRBD1 (6 bases). Trimming took 4 bases from V and 9 from J, leaving 11 bases between them. The CDR3 is 13 amino acids. Per germline, CDR1 SGHRS and CDR2 YFSETQ. This CDR3 is CASSQGQGSPLHF. CDR3 bases: TGCGCCAGCAGCCAGGGGCAAGGTTCACCCCTCCACTTT. The full variable domain, in which reference TRBV5-1 and TRBJ1-6 provide the parts outside the CDR3, is KAGVTQTPRYLIKTRGQQVTLSCSPISGHRSVSWYQQTPGQGLQFLFEYFSETQRNKGNFPGRFSGRQFSNSRSEMNVSTLELGDSALYLCASSQGQGSPLHFGNGTRLTVT.

This clonotype showed up just a few times. V and J are TRBV6-1 and TRBJ2-2; 12 bases map to TRBD2. In germline, CDR1 is MNHNS, CDR2 SASEGT. The CDR3 length is 16 residues. The ends lost 10 bases at V and 2 bases at J; junction bases unmatched: 8. CDR3 DNA: TGTGCCACCCCGGGACTAGCGGGCGCCAACACCGGGGAGCTGTTTTTT. This codes for CATPGLAGANTGELFF.

This clonotype was seen just once. This sequence joins TRBV5-6 and TRBJ1-5; no firm D call. Germline CDR1 is SGHDT and CDR2 is YYEEEE. V was trimmed by 0 bases and J by 0 bases, leaving 13 bases between them. The CDR3 covers 17 residues. CDR3 region: CASSLGQTPYSNQPQHF. The DNA for the CDR3 is TGTGCCAGCAGCTTGGGTCAGACGCCCTATAGCAATCAGCCCCAGCATTTT.

This clonotype was observed at least ten times. DNA of the CDR3: TGTGCCAGCAGTTACTCGTTCGGGGGTTCGGATACGCAGTATTTT. This codes for CASSYSFGGSDTQYF. The J gene is TRBJ2-3, the V gene TRBV6-5; D might be TRBD2 (6 bases). This CDR3 is 15 amino acids long. Between the trimmed V and J ends, which lost 0 bases and 6 bases, there was a span of 13 bases. Looked up from germline, CDR1 is MNHEY and CDR2 is SVGAGI.

The rearrangement links TRBV7-6 to TRBJ2-1, with TRBD2 matching 11 bases. The germline V gene encodes CDR1 SGHVS and CDR2 FNYEAQ. V dropped 2 bases and J dropped 0; count of bases not matched to a gene: 18. This CDR3 has 22 residues. The CDR3 DNA follows: TGTGCCAGCAGCTTATATCGCAGTACAGGCAGAACTAGCGGGAGCTCCTACAATGAGCAGTTCTTC. Encoded protein: CASSLYRSTGRTSGSSYNEQFF.

This chain uses TRBV7-9 with TRBJ1-2, with D unclear. Germline lookup yields CDR1 SEHNR and CDR2 FQNEAQ (reference sequence). V shed 3 bases and J shed 5 bases, with 13 bases lying between them. CDR3 size: 14 residues. CDR3 loop: CASSLERAAYGYTF. CDR3 sequence (DNA): TGTGCCAGCAGCTTGGAGAGGGCAGCTTATGGCTACACCTTC.